This T cell receptor (beta chain) stems from a study of spatial heterogeneity in lung cancer. Study-wide findings and caveats: There were more appearances of ubiquitous expanded tumor TCRs in blood at resection than at follow-up.

Specified time point: sample taken at primary tumor resection. Sequencing covered unsorted whole RNA taken from tumor, nontumor lung or frozen PBMC. The CDR3 runs to 14 residues. V lost 2 bases and J 3 bases, leaving 12 bases between the germline ends. From germline, CDR1 is SQVTM and CDR2 ANQGSEA. TCRdb re-called the 5' RACE reads with MiXCR, one entry per CDR3 protein. The table lists some 52,000 distinct CDR3 sequences, roughly 7% of them singletons. This clonotype occurred many times. The antigen is undetermined. This clonotype was obtained from a female donor with early-stage non-small cell lung cancer. Sequencing used PBMCs, obtained at surgery. The chain recombines TRBV29-1 with TRBJ2-3; TRBD1 might be the D (5 bases). In DNA form, the CDR3 reads TGCAGCGTTGAATCAGGGTTTCGGACAGATACGCAGTATTTT. Translated: CSVESGFRTDTQYF.